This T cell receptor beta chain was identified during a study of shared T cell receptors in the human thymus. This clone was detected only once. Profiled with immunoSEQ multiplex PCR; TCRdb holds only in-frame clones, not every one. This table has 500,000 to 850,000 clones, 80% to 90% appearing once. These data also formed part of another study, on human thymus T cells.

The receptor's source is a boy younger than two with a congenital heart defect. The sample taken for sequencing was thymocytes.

The CDR3 spells CASSYSRVSYNEQFF. DNA for the CDR3: TGTGCCAGCAGTTACTCGAGGGTTTCCTACAATGAGCAGTTCTTC. The chain joins TRBV6-5 to TRBJ2-1; a possible D gene is TRBD2 (5 bases). Trimming cost V 0 bases and J 1 base, with 7 bases left between them. Germline assignment: CDR1 MNHEY and CDR2 SVGAGI. The CDR3 sequence is 15 residues long.